This T cell receptor beta chain was identified during a study of shared clonotypes between healthy human individuals. Findings and caveats of the study: In general, naive subsets displayed greater estimated richness than memory subsets did. Blood was the sole source, and tissue repertoires probably differ.

The CDR3 has 15 residues. Germline-derived CDR1 and CDR2 are LNHNV and YYDKDF (reference sequence). The V gene end was trimmed by 5 bases and the J gene end by 8 bases; junction bases not matched to a gene: 13. Concerning this clone: Its cognate antigen is unknown.

Naive-designated CD8 cells lacked CD45RO, were positively enriched for CCR7, and omitted terminally differentiated effector memory CD45RA+ cells. The authors ran the assay at deep level. Genomic DNA of every subset was divided equally among multiple immunoSEQ plates. Produced via immunoSEQ multiplex PCR; TCRdb's table is partial and in-frame only. The sample has about 2.1 million clones; 85% to 95% are singletons. This sequence was found in a man between 18 and 29 years old in good health. Some clones in this sample may be carry-over from other donors' samples. Sample: naive CD8+ T cells from PBMCs. V and J are TRBV15 and TRBJ1-2; 8 bases map to TRBD1. CDR3 in amino acids: CATSYGTGPLGGYTF. In nucleotides, the CDR3 is TGTGCCACCAGCTACGGGACAGGCCCCTTGGGGGGCTACACCTTC.